This T cell receptor (beta chain) was identified in a study of response to subunit inactivated influenza vaccine (dated by TCRdb to 2017 to 2018). Context from the whole study: Deep quantitative profiling of the T cell receptor repertoire was used in the study to follow responses to a trivalent subunit inactivated influenza vaccine.

Library preparation employed RT-PCR. Sequencer: Illumina HiSeq 2500. TCRdb passed the public sequencing reads through fastp at Q25 and MiXCR, retaining productive beta sequences. Rows are unified per CDR3 protein, each entry keeping the most common DNA and genes. A total of 500,000 to 750,000 distinct CDR3 sequences appear in this sample, 12% to 15% of them only once. The top ten clones comprise 11% of the sample. Comments on this clonotype: Its antigen remains unidentified. One base away there is no much larger clone; base qualities are not given.

The CDR3, cysteine through phenylalanine, is 13 amino acids long. Just CDR3 DNA is preserved here, 39 bases in frame from base 1. Relative to germline, V is 7 bases shorter and J is 3 bases shorter, with 12 bases between their ends. Summary of the overall study and its limitations: It was suggested by the authors that each seasonal influenza vaccination may recruit only a limited number of new T cells.

The sequencing here drew on PBMCs from blood, taken 12 days after vaccination. The clonotype originates from a man in his fifties or sixties who received an inactivated influenza vaccine. Donor details come from another sample of the same person, matched by shared clones. The chain is encoded by TRBV12-3 or TRBV12-4 joined to TRBJ1-2; the best D guess is TRBD1, with 5 bases matching. The DNA sequence is as follows: TGTGCCAGCAATCGTCGGGGGTACTATGGCTACACCTTC. Its coded protein is CASNRRGYYGYTF.